These T cell receptor beta chains were read from a single sample in a study of blood T cell repertoires in COVID-19. The repertoire was sequenced with immunoSEQ multiplex PCR; TCRdb's copy has only in-frame clones and lacks some. Of approximately 50,000 clones listed, about 90% are singletons. Sequencing was done on a sample of peripheral blood. These TCRs come from a man aged 45-65 years with active COVID-19. Each CDR3 is given with its conserved first and last residue. D genes are given only for firm matches. Some rows have no size entry. The others give once, few or many, or a class for an expanded clone.

TRBD2,TRBJ2-7,-,TRBV28,CASSPTRGGVIEQYF,TGTGCCAGCAGCCCAACCCGGGGGGGTGTGATAGAGCAGTACTTC
TRBD2,TRBJ2-7,-,TRBV2,CASSPTSGSYEQYF,TGTGCCAGCTCTCCGACTAGCGGGAGTTACGAGCAGTACTTC
TRBD1,TRBJ1-2,once,TRBV10-2,CASSQTAGQGARSGYTF,TGCGCCAGCAGTCAAACCGCGGGACAGGGGGCCAGGAGTGGCTACACCTTC
-,TRBJ1-2,-,TRBV6-6,CASSYLGLRRDGYTF,TGTGCCAGCAGTTACCTAGGACTAAGAAGGGATGGCTACACCTTC
-,TRBJ2-3,-,TRBV6-5,CASVGDTDTQYF,TGTGCCAGCGTGGGAGACACAGATACGCAGTATTTT
TRBD2,TRBJ2-1,once,TRBV29-1,CSGRRAGGPQFYNEQFF,TGCAGCGGGAGAAGAGCGGGGGGGCCCCAGTTCTACAATGAGCAGTTCTTC
-,TRBJ2-1,-,TRBV11-2,CASSLFRGRGRNEQFF,TGTGCCAGCAGCTTATTTAGGGGGAGGGGTCGGAATGAGCAGTTCTTC
-,TRBJ1-5,-,TRBV5-4,CASSLGGQGTNQPQHF,TGTGCCAGCAGCTTGGGAGGCCAGGGTACCAATCAGCCCCAGCATTTT
TRBD1,TRBJ2-3,-,TRBV2,CASRDRASTDTQYF,TGTGCCAGCAGAGACAGGGCTAGCACAGATACGCAGTATTTT
-,TRBJ2-5,-,TRBV30,CAWNAHGGVQETQYF,TGTGCCTGGAACGCCCACGGCGGAGTCCAAGAGACCCAGTACTTC
TRBD2,TRBJ2-3,-,TRBV4-2,CASSTATSGGLSDTQYF,TGTGCCAGCAGCACCGCGACTAGCGGAGGGCTTTCAGATACGCAGTATTTT
TRBD1,TRBJ1-2,many,TRBV28,CASSPHRDRGRYTF,TGTGCCAGCAGCCCCCACCGGGACAGGGGGCGCTACACCTTC
-,TRBJ2-5,-,TRBV11-2,CASSYGQLLQETQYF,TGTGCCAGCAGCTACGGACAGCTGCTACAAGAGACCCAGTACTTC
-,TRBJ1-1,-,TRBV28,CASSGGTAPAFF,TGTGCCAGCAGTGGGGGCACGGCGCCGGCTTTCTTT
-,TRBJ2-3,few,TRBV5-1,CASSLAYRGGGEDTQYF,TGCGCCAGCAGCTTGGCCTATCGGGGCGGAGGGGAAGATACGCAGTATTTT
TRBD2,TRBJ2-7,once,TRBV18,CASSPRGLENYEQYF,TGTGCCAGCTCACCACGGGGACTAGAAAACTACGAGCAGTACTTC
TRBD1,TRBJ2-1,-,TRBV27,CASRRDRGVNEQFF,TGTGCCAGCAGGCGGGACAGGGGCGTCAATGAGCAGTTCTTC
TRBD1,TRBJ2-3,-,TRBV5-4,CASSFKGAGDTQYF,TGTGCCAGCAGCTTTAAGGGGGCCGGAGATACGCAGTATTTT
-,TRBJ1-1,-,TRBV5-1,CASSLQGLGTEAFF,TGCGCCAGCAGCTTACAGGGTCTGGGCACTGAAGCTTTCTTT
-,TRBJ2-5,-,TRBV12-3/TRBV12-4,CASSFGLQETQYF,TGTGCCAGCAGTTTCGGACTCCAAGAGACCCAGTACTTC
TRBD2,TRBJ2-5,-,TRBV10-1,CASSKTSGGEETQYF,TGCGCCAGCAGTAAGACTAGCGGGGGGGAAGAGACCCAGTACTTC
-,TRBJ1-5,few,TRBV6-5,CASSYLQGTQPQHF,TGTGCCAGCAGTTACCTCCAGGGGACTCAGCCCCAGCATTTT
TRBD1,TRBJ2-5,-,TRBV10-2,CASRSQGAETQYF,TGCGCCAGCAGGTCACAGGGGGCTGAGACCCAGTACTTC
-,TRBJ2-3,-,TRBV11-2,CASSSSTDTQYF,TGTGCCAGCAGCTCTAGCACAGATACGCAGTATTTT
-,TRBJ1-1,-,TRBV2,CANSLTENTEAFF,TGTGCCAACAGCCTGACTGAGAACACTGAAGCTTTCTTT
-,TRBJ1-1,-,TRBV29-1,CSVQPGNTEAFF,TGCAGCGTGCAGCCGGGGAACACTGAAGCTTTCTTT
-,TRBJ1-1,-,TRBV5-4,CASSLAGATEAFF,TGTGCCAGCAGCTTGGCTGGGGCCACTGAAGCTTTCTTT
-,TRBJ1-1,-,TRBV28,CASSTAGSSMNTEAFF,TGTGCCAGCAGCACTGCGGGCAGTTCGATGAACACTGAAGCTTTCTTT
TRBD2,TRBJ2-6,-,TRBV5-4,CASSLGGGSGANVLTF,TGTGCCAGCAGCTTGGGCGGGGGCTCTGGGGCCAACGTCCTGACTTTC
TRBD2,TRBJ2-1,-,TRBV30,CAWKRPGLAANNEQFF,TGTGCCTGGAAAAGACCCGGTCTAGCGGCGAACAATGAGCAGTTCTTC
-,TRBJ2-4,-,TRBV7-2,CASSLIVGQGNIQYF,TGTGCCAGCAGCTTAATTGTAGGGCAGGGGAACATTCAGTACTTC
-,TRBJ1-2,-,TRBV25-1,CASSARDFEGYTF,TGTGCCAGCAGTGCACGGGACTTCGAGGGCTACACCTTC
-,TRBJ1-2,-,TRBV24-1,CATSDPTANYGYTF,TGTGCCACCAGTGACCCGACAGCTAACTATGGCTACACCTTC
TRBD1,TRBJ2-7,once,TRBV28,CASSPPGQGTGYEQYF,TGTGCCAGCAGTCCCCCGGGACAGGGAACCGGCTACGAGCAGTACTTC
-,TRBJ1-5,-,TRBV7-2,CASSLETNSNQPQHF,TGTGCCAGCAGCTTAGAGACAAATAGCAATCAGCCCCAGCATTTT
TRBD1,TRBJ1-3,-,TRBV14,CASSKQGAKGNTIYF,TGTGCCAGCAGCAAACAGGGGGCAAAAGGAAACACCATATATTTT
-,TRBJ1-6,-,TRBV19,CASSIQEANSPLHF,TGTGCCAGTAGTATTCAGGAGGCTAATTCACCCCTCCACTTT
-,TRBJ1-1,-,TRBV5-1,CASSFDRNTEAFF,TGCGCCAGCAGCTTTGACAGGAACACTGAAGCTTTCTTT
TRBD1,TRBJ1-6,-,TRBV5-4,CASSNRTGRWSPLHF,TGTGCCAGCAGCAACCGGACAGGGCGGTGGTCACCCCTCCACTTT
TRBD2,TRBJ2-3,-,TRBV20-1,CSASTGTSGGVIPDTQYF,TGCAGTGCTAGTACCGGGACTAGCGGGGGGGTGATTCCAGATACGCAGTATTTT
-,TRBJ1-3,-,TRBV30,CAWTSGVSGNTIYF,TGTGCCTGGACCTCCGGGGTCTCTGGAAACACCATATATTTT
-,TRBJ2-3,-,TRBV7-2,CASSLVRDTQYF,TGTGCCAGCAGCTTAGTTAGAGATACGCAGTATTTT
TRBD1,TRBJ1-4,-,TRBV7-9,CASSLGQGNEKLFF,TGTGCCAGCAGCTTAGGACAGGGTAATGAAAAACTGTTTTTT
-,TRBJ2-1,-,TRBV11-3,CASSQQGGNEQFF,TGTGCCAGCAGCCAGCAAGGGGGCAATGAGCAGTTCTTC
-,TRBJ2-1,-,TRBV21-1,CASSTDGTSGELAYNEQFF,TGTGCCAGCAGCACCGACGGGACTAGCGGGGAGCTTGCCTACAATGAGCAGTTCTTC
-,TRBJ1-6,-,TRBV21-1,CASSNPGHPCTNNSPLHF,TGTGCCAGCAGCAACCCGGGACACCCGTGTACAAATAATTCACCCCTCCACTTT
-,TRBJ1-1,few,TRBV30,CAWSARRFEAFF,TGTGCCTGGAGTGCGCGGCGATTTGAAGCTTTCTTT
-,TRBJ1-2,-,TRBV7-2,CASSMMGALYTF,TGTGCCAGCAGCATGATGGGGGCCCTCTACACCTTC
TRBD2,TRBJ2-7,-,TRBV7-8,CASSLRLAGLLEQYF,TGTGCCAGCAGCTTAAGACTAGCGGGGCTTCTGGAGCAGTACTTC
TRBD2,TRBJ2-1,-,TRBV7-9,CASSATSGRVAEQFF,TGTGCCAGCAGCGCGACTAGCGGGAGGGTCGCTGAGCAGTTCTTC
-,TRBJ2-2,-,TRBV19,CASTTFEGTGELFF,TGTGCCAGTACTACATTTGAGGGCACCGGGGAGCTGTTTTTT
-,TRBJ1-5,-,TRBV18,CASSARGVPSGNQPQHF,TGTGCCAGCTCCGCGCGGGGGGTGCCCTCGGGCAATCAGCCCCAGCATTTT
-,TRBJ1-2,-,TRBV19,CASSLGVANYGYTF,TGTGCCAGTAGTCTCGGGGTCGCAAACTATGGCTACACCTTC
TRBD2,TRBJ2-1,-,TRBV6-5,CASSYRLAGEQFF,TGTGCCAGCAGTTACCGCCTAGCGGGTGAGCAGTTCTTC
-,TRBJ2-2,-,TRBV7-9,CASSTWGLGGELFF,TGTGCCAGCAGCACTTGGGGGCTCGGCGGGGAGCTGTTTTTT
-,TRBJ2-7,-,TRBV27,CASSLSRTYEQYF,TGTGCCAGCAGCCTGTCGAGGACCTACGAGCAGTACTTC